A single sample is the source of the 25 T cell receptor beta chains below, sequenced in a study of cytomegalovirus exposure and HLA in healthy donors. The primer mix had 60 Vbeta and 13 Jbeta primers. Profiling relied on immunoSEQ multiplex PCR, and the TCRdb table lists in-frame clones only, not all of them. The repertoire includes roughly 110,000 clones, roughly four fifths of them detected once, and around 5.8% sits in the top ten. Sequencing used PBMCs. Every receptor here comes from a woman aged 45-59 years in good health and CMV-seropositive.

This clone was seen more than once but under ten times. CDR3 residues: CASSQAVRTAYSPLHF. The CDR3 nucleotides read TGCGCCAGCAGCCAGGCGGTCAGGACAGCTTATTCACCCCTCCACTTT. J is TRBJ1-6 and V is TRBV4-3, with TRBD1 as a possible D gene (6 bases). CDR1 is LGHNA and CDR2 is YSLEER in the germline V gene. Trimming pared 3 bases from V and 8 bases from J, leaving 17 bases between. The CDR3 is 16 residues long.

The V call is TRBV28, the J call TRBJ1-2; the D is unclear. Looked up from germline, CDR1 is MDHEN and CDR2 is SYDVKM. Trimming pared 3 bases from V and 4 bases from J, leaving 6 bases between. The CDR3 extends over 12 amino acids. CDR3 nucleotide sequence: TGTGCCAGCAGTTTCCGAGGCTATGGCTACACCTTC. Its protein product is CASSFRGYGYTF.

This clone turned up a few times. The CDR3 DNA follows: TGTGCCAGCAGAGCCTTTTTAGACACTGAAGCTTTCTTT. Its translation is CASRAFLDTEAFF. The rearrangement links TRBV6-4 to TRBJ1-1; D gene ambiguous. With 6 bases removed from V and 3 bases from J, the gap between germline ends came to 11 bases. Germline V lookup: CDR1 MRHNA, CDR2 SNTAGT. The CDR3 is made up of 13 amino acids.

This chain joins TRBV27 and TRBJ2-5, with a possible D match to TRBD1 (6 bases). Germline CDR1 reads MNHEY; CDR2 reads SMNVEV (reference sequence). This CDR3 contains 10 residues. Trimming took 8 bases from V and 7 from J, leaving 8 bases between them. The CDR3 DNA reads as TGTGCCAGCCGAGGGGGGACCCAGTACTTC. Encoded protein: CASRGGTQYF.

The chain recombines TRBV11-2 with TRBJ2-1, with 14 bases matching TRBD2. V lost 2 bases to trimming and J lost 8 bases; unmatched junction nucleotides: 8. CDR3 length: 17 amino acids. Per the germline V gene, CDR1 is SGHAT and CDR2 is FQNNGV. This CDR3 reads CASSLRLAGGLMDEQFF. The CDR3 DNA sequence: TGTGCCAGCAGCTTAAGACTAGCGGGGGGGCTTATGGATGAGCAGTTCTTC.

This clone came up a few times. V usage is TRBV30 and J usage is TRBJ1-5; the match to TRBD1 covers 11 bases. The CDR3 has 13 residues. Germline trimming cut 2 bases from V and 7 bases from J; bases unmatched to any gene: 1. Germline CDR1 and CDR2: GTSNPN and SVGIG (reference sequence). The CDR3 sequence: CAWSRDRGQPQHF. The DNA for the CDR3 is TGTGCCTGGAGTAGGGACAGGGGGCAGCCCCAGCATTTT.

The rearrangement links TRBV4-3 to TRBJ1-5; D is uncertain. This CDR3 comprises 15 residues. Germline V gene data show CDR1 as LGHNA and CDR2 as YSLEER. V lost 1 base and J 6 bases, leaving 13 bases between the germline ends. Written as DNA, the CDR3 is TGCGCCAGCAGCCAAGTATCCACATACAGTCAGCCCCAGCATTTT. This gives the protein CASSQVSTYSQPQHF.

The chain has TRBV7-9 and TRBJ2-5; 10 positions match TRBD2. This CDR3 region has 17 residues. The germline V gene has CDR1 SEHNR and CDR2 FQNEAQ (reference sequence). Trimming cost V 3 bases and J 2 bases; bases outside gene matches: 9. CDR3 DNA sequence: TGTGCCAGCAGCTTGAAAGCGGGGGGGCCTTTACAAGAGACCCAGTACTTC. Its translation is CASSLKAGGPLQETQYF.

This chain uses TRBV28 with TRBJ2-5, with no clear D. The J call may be faulty, since TRBJ2-7 better matches the DNA end. Germline CDR1 MDHEN, CDR2 SYDVKM. CDR3 length: 10 amino acids. CDR3 nucleotides: TGTGCCAGCAGTTTAAACGAGCAGTACTTC. Its protein product is CASSLNEQYF.

The chain carries TRBV9 and TRBJ1-6, with D hard to call. The CDR3 covers 13 residues. Germline lookup yields CDR1 SGDLS and CDR2 YYNGEE. The V and J ends lost 0 bases and 13 bases respectively, with 11 bases between them. The CDR3 DNA sequence: TGTGCCAGCAGCGTAGACGGACTTGGGCCCCTCCACTTT. Protein sequence: CASSVDGLGPLHF.

This CDR3 reads CASSLSPGTAAYEQYF. In nucleotides, the CDR3 is TGCGCCAGCAGCTTGTCCCCAGGGACAGCAGCCTACGAGCAGTACTTC. The chain couples TRBV5-1 to TRBJ2-7, with 7 bases lining up with TRBD1. The CDR3 has 16 residues. Germline CDR1 SGHRS, CDR2 YFSETQ. The V segment lost 1 base and the J segment 2 bases; nucleotides outside the gene matches: 9.

The V gene is TRBV30, the J gene TRBJ1-6; D unclear. The V end was cut by 2 bases, the J end by 10 bases, with 12 bases between. CDR3 length equals 13 residues. Germline-derived CDR1 and CDR2 are GTSNPN and SVGIG (reference sequence). CDR3 DNA: TGTGCCTGGAGTCCCGGGAATCTCTCACCCCTCCACTTT. The encoded protein is CAWSPGNLSPLHF.

This clone was counted once. This chain uses TRBV6-4 with TRBJ2-3; D perhaps matches TRBD2 (6 bases). The ends were cut back, 5 bases at V and 10 bases at J, with 16 bases in the middle. Germline CDR1 reads MRHNA; CDR2 reads SNTAGT. This CDR3 is built from 13 residues. The CDR3 region is CASSPGMGGSQYF. In nucleotides, the CDR3 is TGTGCCAGCAGTCCCGGAATGGGGGGTTCGCAGTATTTT.

V and J are TRBV28 and TRBJ2-5, with 7 nucleotides matching TRBD2. The tail of the sequence fits TRBJ2-7 better, so the J call may be wrong. This CDR3 comprises 13 residues. Germline CDR1 and CDR2: MDHEN and SYDVKM. This chain's CDR3 is CASSQTSVHEQYF. CDR3 DNA sequence: TGTGCCAGCAGCCAAACTAGCGTCCACGAGCAGTACTTC.

This clone appeared a single time. V is TRBV13 and J is TRBJ2-1, with D possibly matching TRBD1 (5 bases). The ends were cut back, 5 bases at V and 3 bases at J, with 14 bases in the middle. This CDR3 comprises 15 residues. The germline gives CDR1 PRHDT, CDR2 FYEKMQ (reference sequence). The CDR3 nucleotides read TGTGCCAGCAGCCTACCCGGCAGGGACTACAATGAGCAGTTCTTC. Its translation: CASSLPGRDYNEQFF.

The rearrangement uses TRBV18 and TRBJ1-1, with D possibly TRBD1 on 5 matching bases. CDR1 is KGHSH, CDR2 LQKENI, per germline. V was pared by 3 bases and J by 3 bases, with 23 bases between. The CDR3 extends over 18 amino acids. The CDR3 spells CASSPLAVEGRLDTEAFF. The CDR3 DNA reads as TGTGCCAGCTCACCGCTAGCGGTGGAGGGGAGGTTGGACACTGAAGCTTTCTTT.

The gene calls are TRBV2 and TRBJ2-1; TRBD1 might be the D (5 bases). Looked up from germline, CDR1 is SNHLY and CDR2 is FYNNEI. The V gene lost 8 bases and the J gene lost 5 bases, with 13 bases spanning the gap. This CDR3 region has 13 residues. The CDR3 sequence: CASQTDLHNEQFF. The CDR3 DNA follows: TGTGCCAGCCAGACAGACTTACACAATGAGCAGTTCTTC.

This rearrangement joins TRBV6-5 to TRBJ2-7, with 10 bases fitting TRBD2. The CDR3 loop spans 15 amino acids. The V and J ends lost 6 bases and 1 base, in that order; junction bases with no gene match: 6. Germline CDR1 MNHEY, CDR2 SVGAGI. DNA of the CDR3: TGTGCCAGCAGACCCAGCGGGGGGGCTTCCTACGAGCAGTACTTC. Translating gives CASRPSGGASYEQYF.

The chain joins TRBV19 to TRBJ2-3; TRBD1 matches 8 bases. The V and J ends lost 4 bases and 4 bases, in that order; junction bases with no gene match: 4. The CDR3 length is 14 residues. Germline V gene lookup returns CDR1 LNHDA and CDR2 SQIVND (reference sequence). CDR3 sequence (DNA): TGTGCCAGTAGTAATGGACAGGGCGCAGATACGCAGTATTTT. Translated: CASSNGQGADTQYF.

This clone was recorded a few times. V usage is TRBV5-6 and J usage is TRBJ2-7; D is undetermined. The CDR3 totals 14 residues. The germline CDR1 and CDR2 sequences are SGHDT and YYEEEE. The V gene lost 0 bases and the J gene lost 2 bases, with 9 bases spanning the gap. The CDR3 loop reads CASSLVAGTYEQYF. The DNA for the CDR3 is TGTGCCAGCAGCTTGGTGGCAGGAACCTACGAGCAGTACTTC.

A note on this clone: One end of the junction fails to match germline, which may point to a read error. This rearrangement joins TRBV7-9 to TRBJ2-2; TRBD1 aligns across 10 bases. CDR1 and CDR2 (germline): SEHNR, FQNEAQ (reference sequence). The CDR3 length is 17 residues. CDR3 loop: CSSFTHFDRGPTGELFF. The CDR3, as DNA: TGTTCCAGCTTCACGCACTTCGACAGGGGGCCAACCGGGGAGCTGTTTTTT. Combining the CDR3 with reference TRBV7-9 and TRBJ2-2 gives the whole variable domain DTGVSQNPRHKITKRGQNVTFRCDPISEHNRLYWYRQTLGQGPEFLTYFQNEAQLEKSRLLSDRFSAERPKGSFSTLEIQRTEQGDSAMYLCSSFTHFDRGPTGELFFGEGSRLTVL.

The V and J genes are TRBV2 and TRBJ1-1; weak D call: TRBD1 (5 bases). Trimming removed 6 bases at V and 1 base at J, with 9 bases between. The CDR3 covers 13 residues. Germline values: CDR1 SNHLY, CDR2 FYNNEI. CDR3 residues: CASRQEKNTEAFF. In DNA form, the CDR3 reads TGTGCCAGCAGACAGGAAAAGAACACTGAAGCTTTCTTT.

This clone was counted between two and nine times. This chain links TRBV10-2 with TRBJ1-3; no reliable D call. Germline V CDR1 and CDR2: WSHSY, SAAADI. The CDR3 is 16 amino acids. V lost 0 bases and J 0 bases, leaving 9 bases between the germline ends. The CDR3 DNA follows: TGCGCCAGCAGTGAGTCGGCGAGGAACTCTGGAAACACCATATATTTT. Amino acid sequence: CASSESARNSGNTIYF.

The chain employs TRBV7-3 and TRBJ2-5, with unresolved D. The V end was cut by 4 bases, the J end by 0 bases, with 6 bases between. Germline values: CDR1 SGHTA, CDR2 FQGTGA. The CDR3 covers 13 residues. The CDR3 DNA follows: TGTGCCAGCAGCTCTCAGTACCAAGAGACCCAGTACTTC. This gives the protein CASSSQYQETQYF.

The table lists this clone with a few counts. This chain links TRBV2 with TRBJ2-5, with TRBD2 matching over 7 bases. The CDR3 sequence is 12 residues long. J lost 11 bases, V lost 5 bases, and 8 bases had no gene match. Germline V gene data show CDR1 as SNHLY and CDR2 as FYNNEI. CDR3 residues: CASSLTSSGQYF. The CDR3 bases are TGTGCCAGCAGTTTGACTAGCTCGGGGCAGTACTTC.